Sequencing of this T cell receptor beta chain was carried out in a study of beta chain features in type 1 diabetes. Study-level background: Investigators examined around 110 million sorted cells across all samples. Study-level points and caveats: Within patients, naive, central memory and Treg TCRB repertoires seemed more similar than within healthy donors. Sequencing the cDNA could make cells with high TCR expression show up more than they should.

Expressed TCRB transcripts were sequenced because the entire RNA isolate underwent reverse transcription. The table came from immunoSEQ multiplex PCR; TCRdb's copy has only in-frame clones and leaves some out. The data show 300,000 to 350,000 clones, 14% seen once. Germline CDR1 reads SGDLS; CDR2 reads YYNGEE. V was trimmed by 0 bases and J by 1 base, leaving 15 bases between them. The CDR3 has 17 residues. Notes on this clone: Its antigen is as yet unknown.

Sequencing was performed on central memory CD4+ T cells from blood. V usage is TRBV9 and J usage is TRBJ2-3; maybe TRBD2 (6 bases). The source of this sequence is a young man in good health. CDR3: CASSVGRAQPGTDTQYF. CDR3 bases: TGTGCCAGCAGCGTAGGGAGGGCTCAGCCCGGCACAGATACGCAGTATTTT. The variable domain in full, with the rest retrieved from reference TRBV9 and TRBJ2-3, is DSGVTQTPKHLITATGQRVTLRCSPRSGDLSVYWYQQSLDQGLQFLIQYYNGEERAKGNILERFSAQQFPDLHSELNLSSLELGDSALYFCASSVGRAQPGTDTQYFGPGTRLTVL.